The 5 T cell receptor beta chains in this list originate from one sample, sequenced in a study of blood T cell repertoires in COVID-19. Profiling relied on immunoSEQ multiplex PCR, and the TCRdb table lists in-frame clones only, not all of them. The sample includes roughly 310,000 clones, roughly 90% of them seen just once. The specimen sequenced was peripheral blood. These receptors came from a woman in her twenties or thirties with COVID-19, enrolled during active disease.

The V call is TRBV2, the J call TRBJ1-1, with D possibly matching TRBD1 (6 bases). V was pared by 7 bases and J by 4 bases, with 16 bases between. Germline CDR1 SNHLY, CDR2 FYNNEI. This CDR3 region has 14 residues. In nucleotides, the CDR3 is TGTGCCAGCACCGAGGGGGGGATTGGCACTGAAGCTTTCTTT. It yields the protein CASTEGGIGTEAFF.

In this sample, this clone turned up once. V and J are TRBV11-2 and TRBJ2-4; D not resolved. The CDR3 is 11 residues long. With 4 bases removed from V and 8 bases from J, the gap between germline ends came to 6 bases. Germline V gene data show CDR1 as SGHAT and CDR2 as FQNNGV. CDR3 protein: CASSSSDIQYF. DNA for the CDR3: TGTGCCAGCAGCTCCTCGGACATTCAGTACTTC.

V gene TRBV7-2 combines with J gene TRBJ1-1; tentative D call: TRBD1 (6 bases). V lost 2 bases and J lost 1, with 14 bases in between. There are 16 residues in the CDR3. Germline values: CDR1 SGHTA, CDR2 FQGNSA. The CDR3 DNA reads as TGTGCCAGCAGCTTATTCGGTCCAGGGGAGAACACTGAAGCTTTCTTT. It codes for CASSLFGPGENTEAFF. The full variable domain, completed using reference TRBV7-2 and TRBJ1-1, is GAGVSQSPSNKVTEKGKDVELRCDPISGHTALYWYRQSLGQGLEFLIYFQGNSAPDKSGLPSDRFSAERTGGSVSTLTIQRTQQEDSAVYLCASSLFGPGENTEAFFGQGTRLTVV.

This CDR3 is CASSPRGNGELFF. Written as DNA, the CDR3 is TGTGCCAGCTCACCAAGGGGGAACGGGGAGCTGTTTTTT. The chain employs TRBV18 and TRBJ2-2, with a possible D match to TRBD1 (6 bases). Germline CDR1 reads KGHSH; CDR2 reads LQKENI. The CDR3 has 13 residues. Trimming removed 2 bases at V and 7 bases at J, with 8 bases between.

This clone is a singleton in its sample. The J gene is TRBJ2-5, the V gene TRBV15, with TRBD1 matching 7 bases. The trim removed 0 bases at V and 4 bases at J, leaving 11 bases unmatched. Germline V gene data show CDR1 as LNHNV and CDR2 as YYDKDF (reference sequence). The CDR3 covers 17 residues. The DNA for the CDR3 is TGTGCCACCAGCAGAGATCTCGCCACAGGGGTCGGAGAGACCCAGTACTTC. Protein: CATSRDLATGVGETQYF.